The rows below give T cell receptor beta chains drawn from one sample of a study of CD8 T cells in Susac syndrome. TCRdb re-called the immunoSEQ multiplex PCR reads with MiXCR, one entry per CDR3 protein. This sample has approximately 300,000 distinct CDR3 sequences, with roughly 85% found just once. What was sequenced was CD8+ T cells from PBMCs. The origin of the receptors is a human donor with multiple sclerosis. The CDR3 runs from the conserved cysteine through the conserved F or W. A D gene is named only where the DNA matches it firmly.

TRBV20-1,TRBJ2-7,TRBD1,CSVIIGDSTYEQYF,TGCAGTGTCATCATCGGGGACAGCACGTACGAGCAGTACTTC
TRBV12-3/TRBV12-4,TRBJ2-7,-,CASSFRVSGSYEQYF,TGTGCCAGCAGTTTTCGGGTTAGCGGCTCCTACGAGCAGTACTTC
TRBV5-6,TRBJ1-1,-,CASSPARLNTEAFF,TGTGCCAGCAGCCCGGCTCGGTTGAACACTGAAGCTTTCTTT
TRBV6-6,TRBJ1-1,TRBD1,CASTRDRGSHTEAFF,TGTGCCAGCACCCGGGACAGGGGGTCTCACACTGAAGCTTTCTTT
TRBV29-1,TRBJ2-3,-,CSVDGLQGTDTQYF,TGCAGCGTTGATGGGCTACAGGGCACAGATACGCAGTATTTT
TRBV5-1,TRBJ2-1,-,CASSLGQTIYNEQFF,TGCGCCAGCAGCTTGGGACAGACAATCTACAATGAGCAGTTCTTC
TRBV27,TRBJ2-3,-,CASSLLGFEGRTDTQYF,TGTGCCAGCAGTTTATTAGGTTTTGAAGGGCGCACAGATACGCAGTATTTT
TRBV28,TRBJ1-5,-,CASSHYSNQPQHF,TGTGCCAGCAGTCACTATAGCAATCAGCCCCAGCATTTT
TRBV7-6,TRBJ2-2,-,CASSLVAETNTGELFF,TGTGCCAGCAGCTTAGTGGCGGAGACAAACACCGGGGAGCTGTTTTTT
TRBV30,TRBJ1-4,-,CAWGGQGIFREKLFF,TGTGCCTGGGGGGGGCAGGGGATATTTCGTGAAAAACTGTTTTTT